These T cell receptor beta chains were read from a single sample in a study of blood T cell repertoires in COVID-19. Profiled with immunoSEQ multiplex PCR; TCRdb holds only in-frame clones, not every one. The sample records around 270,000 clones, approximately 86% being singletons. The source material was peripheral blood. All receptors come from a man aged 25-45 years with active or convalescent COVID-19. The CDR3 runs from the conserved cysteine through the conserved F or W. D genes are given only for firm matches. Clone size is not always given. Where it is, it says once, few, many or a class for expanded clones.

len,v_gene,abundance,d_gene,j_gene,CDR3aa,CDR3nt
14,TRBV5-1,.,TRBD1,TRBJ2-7,CASSWTGGSYEQYF,TGCGCCAGCAGCTGGACAGGGGGTAGCTACGAGCAGTACTTC
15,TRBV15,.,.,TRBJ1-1,CATSRDRGRDTEAFF,TGTGCCACCAGCAGAGATCGGGGGAGGGACACTGAAGCTTTCTTT
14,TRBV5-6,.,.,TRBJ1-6,CASSLARGNSPLHF,TGTGCCAGCAGCTTGGCTCGGGGAAATTCACCCCTCCACTTT
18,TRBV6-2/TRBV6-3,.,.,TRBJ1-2,CASSTLVDRTGTLYGYTF,TGTGCCAGCAGTACGCTAGTCGACCGCACCGGGACATTGTATGGCTACACCTTC
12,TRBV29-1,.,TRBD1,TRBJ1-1,CSVEAEGAEAFF,TGCAGCGTTGAAGCCGAGGGGGCCGAAGCTTTCTTT
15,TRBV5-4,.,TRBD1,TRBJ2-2,CASSSGTGGNGELFF,TGTGCCAGCAGCTCCGGGACAGGGGGCAACGGGGAGCTGTTTTTT
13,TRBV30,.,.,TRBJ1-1,CAWSPGANTEAFF,TGTGCCTGGAGTCCCGGAGCCAACACTGAAGCTTTCTTT
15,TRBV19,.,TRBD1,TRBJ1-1,CASSPRTGRGTEAFF,TGTGCCAGTAGTCCTCGGACAGGGCGGGGGACTGAAGCTTTCTTT
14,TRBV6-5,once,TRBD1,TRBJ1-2,CASILTGGAHGYTF,TGTGCCAGCATTCTGACAGGGGGCGCTCATGGCTACACCTTC
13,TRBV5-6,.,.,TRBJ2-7,CASSRWGVDEQYF,TGTGCCAGCAGCCGGTGGGGGGTCGACGAGCAGTACTTC
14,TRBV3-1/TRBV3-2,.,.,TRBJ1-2,CASSPTPGYYGYTF,TGTGCCAGCAGCCCTACTCCGGGGTACTATGGCTACACCTTC
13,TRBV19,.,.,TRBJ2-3,CASSATSTDTQYF,TGTGCCAGTAGTGCGACTAGCACAGATACGCAGTATTTT
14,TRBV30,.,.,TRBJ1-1,CAWSDLGNRVSTFF,TGTGCCTGGAGTGATTTGGGAAACAGGGTCTCAACTTTCTTT
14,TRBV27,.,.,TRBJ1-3,CASSGLGAGNTIYF,TGTGCCAGCAGTGGACTGGGAGCCGGAAACACCATATATTTT
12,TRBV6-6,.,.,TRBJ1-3,CASSFSGNTIYF,TGTGCCAGCTCTTTTTCTGGAAACACCATATATTTT
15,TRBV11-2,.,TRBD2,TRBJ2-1,CASSTVAGEGNEQFF,TGTGCCAGCAGCACCGTAGCGGGGGAAGGCAATGAGCAGTTCTTC
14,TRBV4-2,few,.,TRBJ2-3,CASSPDLGADTQYF,TGTGCCAGCAGCCCCGATCTAGGCGCCGATACGCAGTATTTT
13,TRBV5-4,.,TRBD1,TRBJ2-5,CASSKQGGETQYF,TGTGCCAGCAGCAAACAGGGGGGAGAGACCCAGTACTTC
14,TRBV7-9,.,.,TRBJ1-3,CASSSGGSGNTIYF,TGTGCCAGCAGCTCCGGGGGCTCTGGAAACACCATATATTTT
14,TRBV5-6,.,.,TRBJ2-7,CASSLFRGFHEQYF,TGTGCCAGCAGCTTGTTTAGGGGGTTTCACGAGCAGTACTTC
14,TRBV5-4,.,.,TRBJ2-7,CASSLGGTSYEQYF,TGTGCCAGCAGCTTGGGAGGGACATCCTACGAGCAGTACTTC
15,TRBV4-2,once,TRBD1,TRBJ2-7,CASSQGQDRTYEQYF,TGTGCCAGCAGCCAAGGCCAGGACAGGACCTACGAGCAGTACTTC
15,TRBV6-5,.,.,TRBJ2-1,CASSRTGRIYNEQFF,TGTGCCAGCAGTAGAACTGGGCGAATCTACAATGAGCAGTTCTTC
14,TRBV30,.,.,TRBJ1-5,CAWSGTKSNQPQHF,TGTGCCTGGAGTGGGACAAAAAGCAATCAGCCCCAGCATTTT
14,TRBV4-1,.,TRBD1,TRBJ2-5,CASSKTGGQETQYF,TGCGCCAGCAGTAAAACAGGGGGCCAGGAGACCCAGTACTTC
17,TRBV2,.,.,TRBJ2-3,CASSPLPPGFSTDTQYF,TGTGCCAGCAGTCCCCTCCCCCCAGGCTTTAGCACAGATACGCAGTATTTT
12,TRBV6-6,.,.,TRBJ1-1,CASSSPDTEAFF,TGTGCCAGCAGTTCGCCGGACACTGAAGCTTTCTTT
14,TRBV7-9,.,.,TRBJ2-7,CASSFGRGISEQYF,TGTGCCAGCAGCTTTGGCAGGGGCATTTCCGAGCAGTACTTC
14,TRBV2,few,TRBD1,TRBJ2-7,CATEDRALPYEQYF,TGTGCCACCGAGGACAGGGCCTTACCCTACGAGCAGTACTTC
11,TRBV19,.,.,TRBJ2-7,CASSGGYEQYF,TGTGCCAGTAGTGGAGGATACGAGCAGTACTTC
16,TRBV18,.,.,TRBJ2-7,CASSPLPGATDYEQYF,TGTGCCAGCTCACCACTTCCGGGAGCCACTGACTACGAGCAGTACTTC
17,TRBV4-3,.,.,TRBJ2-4,CASSQDSTVLAKNIQYF,TGCGCCAGCAGCCAAGATAGTACCGTCTTAGCCAAAAACATTCAGTACTTC
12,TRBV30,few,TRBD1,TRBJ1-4,CAWATGDEKLFF,TGTGCCTGGGCGACAGGGGATGAAAAACTGTTTTTT
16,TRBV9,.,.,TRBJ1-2,CASSGHTGKANYGYTF,TGTGCCAGCAGCGGACATACAGGGAAGGCTAACTATGGCTACACCTTC
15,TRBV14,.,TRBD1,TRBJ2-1,CASSRGQGAYNEQFF,TGTGCCAGCAGCCGCGGACAGGGGGCATACAATGAGCAGTTCTTC
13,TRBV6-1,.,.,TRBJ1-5,CASSEFHGQPQHF,TGTGCCAGCAGTGAGTTCCACGGTCAGCCCCAGCATTTT
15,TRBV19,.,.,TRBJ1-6,CASSIGAGVDSPLHF,TGTGCCAGTAGTATAGGCGCAGGGGTCGATTCACCCCTCCACTTT
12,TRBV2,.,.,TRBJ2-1,CASSGTNREQFF,TGTGCCAGCAGTGGGACTAACAGGGAGCAGTTCTTC
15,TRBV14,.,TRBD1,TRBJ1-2,CASSQLTGGWVGYTF,TGTGCCAGCAGCCAACTGACAGGGGGCTGGGTTGGCTACACCTTC
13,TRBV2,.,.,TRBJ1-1,CASRGHLSTEAFF,TGTGCCAGCAGGGGCCATCTAAGCACTGAAGCTTTCTTT
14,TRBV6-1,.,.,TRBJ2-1,CASSEGQGGFEQFF,TGTGCCAGCAGTGAAGGGCAGGGTGGTTTCGAGCAGTTCTTC
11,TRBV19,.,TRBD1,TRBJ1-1,CASSTSGTGWF,TGTGCCAGTAGTACCTCCGGGACAGGGTGGTTT
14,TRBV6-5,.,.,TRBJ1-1,CASSYSSVNTEAFF,TGTGCCAGCAGTTACTCCTCCGTAAACACTGAAGCTTTCTTT
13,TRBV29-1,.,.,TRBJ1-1,CSVLLLQGTEAFF,TGCAGCGTCCTCTTGCTACAGGGAACTGAAGCTTTTTTT
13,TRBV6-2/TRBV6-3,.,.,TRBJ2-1,CASSQGSYNEQFF,TGTGCCAGCAGTCAGGGATCCTACAATGAGCAGTTCTTC
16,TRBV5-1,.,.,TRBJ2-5,CASSVLGLNAGETQYF,TGCGCCAGCAGCGTATTGGGACTGAACGCCGGGGAGACCCAGTACTTC
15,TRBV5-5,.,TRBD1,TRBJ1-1,CASSTGQGFNPEAFF,TGTGCCAGCAGCACCGGACAGGGTTTCAACCCTGAAGCTTTCTTT
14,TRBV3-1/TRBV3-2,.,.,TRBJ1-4,CASSQSTDGEKLFF,TGTGCCAGCAGCCAATCGACAGACGGTGAAAAACTGTTTTTT
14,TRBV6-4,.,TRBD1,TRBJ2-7,CASRSGDRGHEQYF,TGTGCCAGTCGGTCTGGGGACAGGGGCCACGAGCAGTACTTC
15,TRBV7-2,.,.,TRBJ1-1,CASSFARGLNTEAFF,TGTGCCAGCAGCTTCGCCAGGGGCCTGAACACTGAAGCTTTCTTT
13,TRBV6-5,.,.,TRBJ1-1,CASTEVENTEAFF,TGTGCCAGCACCGAGGTGGAGAACACTGAAGCTTTCTTT
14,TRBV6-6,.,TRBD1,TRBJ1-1,CASSKRTGPTAAFF,TGTGCCAGCAGTAAACGGACAGGGCCGACTGCAGCTTTCTTT
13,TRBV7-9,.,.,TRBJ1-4,CASSLGLGEKLFF,TGTGCCAGCAGCTTGGGACTGGGTGAAAAACTGTTTTTT
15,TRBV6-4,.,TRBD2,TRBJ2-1,CASSDSAGGPGEQFF,TGTGCCAGCAGTGACTCGGCGGGGGGTCCAGGTGAGCAGTTCTTC
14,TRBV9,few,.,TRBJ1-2,CASSVGGAVIGYTF,TGTGCCAGCAGCGTAGGCGGCGCAGTGATCGGCTACACCTTC
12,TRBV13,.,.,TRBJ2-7,CASSRAGYEQYF,TGTGCCAGCAGCCGGGCGGGCTACGAGCAGTACTTC